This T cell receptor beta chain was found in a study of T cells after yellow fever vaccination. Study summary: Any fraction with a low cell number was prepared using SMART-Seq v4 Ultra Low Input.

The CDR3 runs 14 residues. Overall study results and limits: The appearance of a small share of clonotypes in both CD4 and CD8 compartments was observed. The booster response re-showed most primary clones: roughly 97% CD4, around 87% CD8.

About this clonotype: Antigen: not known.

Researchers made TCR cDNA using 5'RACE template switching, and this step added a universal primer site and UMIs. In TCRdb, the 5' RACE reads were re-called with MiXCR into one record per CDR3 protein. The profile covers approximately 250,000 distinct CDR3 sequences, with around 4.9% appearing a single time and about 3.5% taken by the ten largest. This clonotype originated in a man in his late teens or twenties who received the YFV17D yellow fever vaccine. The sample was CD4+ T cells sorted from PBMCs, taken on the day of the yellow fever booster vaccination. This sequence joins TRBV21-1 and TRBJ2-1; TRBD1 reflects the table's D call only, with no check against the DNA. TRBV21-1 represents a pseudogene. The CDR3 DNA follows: TGTGCCAGCGGTCGGGGGTCCAACCGCAATGAGCAGTTCTTC. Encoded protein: CASGRGSNRNEQFF.